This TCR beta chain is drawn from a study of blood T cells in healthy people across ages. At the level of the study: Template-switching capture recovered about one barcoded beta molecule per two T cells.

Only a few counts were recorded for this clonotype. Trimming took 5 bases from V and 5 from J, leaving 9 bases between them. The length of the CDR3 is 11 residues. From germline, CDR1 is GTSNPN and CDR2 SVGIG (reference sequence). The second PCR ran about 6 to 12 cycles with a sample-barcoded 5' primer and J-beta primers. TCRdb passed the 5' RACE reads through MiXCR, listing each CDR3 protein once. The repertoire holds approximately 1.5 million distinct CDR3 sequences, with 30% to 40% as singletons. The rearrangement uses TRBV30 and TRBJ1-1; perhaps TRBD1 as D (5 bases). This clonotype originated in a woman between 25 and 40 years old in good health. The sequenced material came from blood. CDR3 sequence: CAWARGTEAFF. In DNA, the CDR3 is TGTGCCTGGGCTCGGGGGACTGAAGCTTTCTTT.